This T cell receptor (beta chain) was recorded in a study of blood T cell repertoires in COVID-19. Measured with immunoSEQ multiplex PCR; TCRdb has only the in-frame clones, and not every one. This table holds approximately 280,000 clones, about nine tenths found once. The V and J ends lost 2 bases and 4 bases, in that order; junction bases with no gene match: 1. This CDR3 comprises 13 residues. Germline V lookup: CDR1 SGHTA, CDR2 FQGTGA. The receptor was derived from a man aged 50-60 years with acute or convalescent COVID-19. This sequence joins TRBV7-3 and TRBJ2-5; 7 bases map to TRBD1. The sample was peripheral blood. The chain's CDR3 is CASSLRQGETQYF. Here the CDR3 DNA reads TGTGCCAGCAGCTTACGACAGGGAGAGACCCAGTACTTC.